The clone carrying this TCR beta chain was seen repeatedly, ten times or more. Antigen: not known. Indicated time point: pre-sensitization, week 0. The treatment was: therapeutic diphenylcyclopropenone sensitization with weekly scalp DPC. The sample is drawn from a study of human T cells and chemical hapten exposure. Overall study context: Largely, small differences in pooled library volume made per-sample TCR yields vary.

Germline CDR1 is SGHAT and CDR2 is FQNNGV. The CDR3 runs 15 residues. The ends lost 2 bases at V and 1 base at J; junction bases unmatched: 3. Attachment of unique molecular identifiers to individual cDNA molecules was performed in the library. One entry per CDR3 protein results from TCRdb running MiXCR on the RACE reads. The data show about 380,000 distinct CDR3 sequences, roughly 5.3% seen once. Study results and limitations: Alopecia affecting every donor means their immune response may not match healthy people's. Clustering by CDR3 similarity yielded significantly more large clusters from expanded TCRs than controls.

The origin of this receptor is a woman between 45 and 65 years old with alopecia areata. Some clones in this sample may be carry-over from other donors' samples. V is TRBV11-2 and J is TRBJ1-1; 8 bases match TRBD1. Sequences were derived from whole blood, sampled in connection with sensitization to the hapten diphenylcyclopropenone (DPC). This CDR3 reads CASSLIDRGNTEAFF. As DNA, the CDR3 is TGTGCCAGCAGCTTAATAGACAGGGGGAACACTGAAGCTTTCTTT. Using reference TRBV11-2 and TRBJ1-1 for the parts outside the CDR3, the full variable domain is EAGVAQSPRYKIIEKRQSVAFWCNPISGHATLYWYQQILGQGPKLLIQFQNNGVVDDSQLPKDRFSAERLKGVDSTLKIQPAKLEDSAVYLCASSLIDRGNTEAFFGQGTRLTVV.